This T cell receptor beta chain emerged from a study of somatic mutations in cytotoxic T cells in rheumatoid arthritis. Study-level information: Right after diagnosis, and before any treatment had started, patient peripheral blood (30 ml EDTA) was drawn.

A note on this clone: No antigen is known for it.

Study results and caveats: Over 20% of CD8+ cells belonged to the largest CD8+ clone in about an eighth of the 65 patients.

The protocol was immunoSEQ multiplex PCR, while the TCRdb copy is restricted to in-frame clones and leaves out a portion. The table lists roughly 20,000 clones, 80% to 85% of them singletons. The CDR3 has 15 residues. The V segment lost 2 bases and the J segment 8 bases; nucleotides outside the gene matches: 8. Germline-derived CDR1 and CDR2 are MNHNS and SASEGT. Sequencing was performed on CD8+ T cells sorted from blood. The origin of this receptor is an adult with rheumatoid arthritis. This chain connects TRBV6-1 to TRBJ2-1, with 8 nucleotides matching TRBD2. The CDR3: CASSEMTGGGDEQFF. Here the CDR3 DNA reads TGTGCCAGCAGTGAAATGACGGGGGGGGGAGATGAGCAGTTCTTC.